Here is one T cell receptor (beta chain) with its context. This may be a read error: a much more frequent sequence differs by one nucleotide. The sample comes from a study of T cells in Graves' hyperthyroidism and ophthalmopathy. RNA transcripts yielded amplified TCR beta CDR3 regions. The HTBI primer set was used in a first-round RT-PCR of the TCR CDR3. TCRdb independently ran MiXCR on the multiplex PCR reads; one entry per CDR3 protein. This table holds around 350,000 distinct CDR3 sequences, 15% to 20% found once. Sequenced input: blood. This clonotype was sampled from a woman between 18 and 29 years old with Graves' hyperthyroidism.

CDR3 bases: TGCGCCAGCAGCCTCGACAGGGAAACTCAGCCCCAGCGTTTT. Translation gives CASSLDRETQPQRF. V usage is TRBV5-1 and J usage is TRBJ1-5; 7 nucleotides align to TRBD1. The CDR3 has 14 residues. CDR1 SGHRS and CDR2 YFSETQ come from the germline V gene.